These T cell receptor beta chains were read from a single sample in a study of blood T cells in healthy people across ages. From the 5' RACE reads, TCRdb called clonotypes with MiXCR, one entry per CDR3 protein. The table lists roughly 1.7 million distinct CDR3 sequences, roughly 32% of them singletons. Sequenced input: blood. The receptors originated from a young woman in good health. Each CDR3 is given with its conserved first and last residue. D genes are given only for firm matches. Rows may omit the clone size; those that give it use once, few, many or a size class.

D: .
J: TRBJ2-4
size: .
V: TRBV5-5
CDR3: CASSLDSGLNIQYF
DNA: TGTGCCAGCAGCTTGGATTCAGGGTTGAACATTCAGTACTTC

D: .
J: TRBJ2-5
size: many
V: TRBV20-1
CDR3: CSAPLQLQETQYF
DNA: TGCAGTGCTCCCCTCCAGCTCCAAGAGACCCAGTACTTC

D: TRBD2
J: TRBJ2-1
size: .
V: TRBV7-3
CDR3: CASSARLAGPTFSYNEQFF
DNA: TGTGCCAGCAGCGCGAGACTAGCCGGCCCAACCTTTTCTTACAATGAGCAGTTCTTC

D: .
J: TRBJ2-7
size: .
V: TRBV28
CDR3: CASRLTVAYEQYF
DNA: TGTGCCAGCAGGTTGACAGTTGCCTACGAGCAGTACTTC

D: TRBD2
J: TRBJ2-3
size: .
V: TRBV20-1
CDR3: CSASPGLVEDTQYF
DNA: TGCAGTGCTAGTCCGGGACTAGTGGAAGATACGCAGTATTTT

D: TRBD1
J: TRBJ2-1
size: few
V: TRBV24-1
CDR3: CATSDSGSGTGGYNEQFF
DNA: TGTGCCACCAGTGATTCAGGTAGTGGGACAGGGGGCTACAATGAGCAGTTCTTC

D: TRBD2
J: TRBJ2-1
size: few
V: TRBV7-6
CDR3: CASSSLETSGGAGNEQFF
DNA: TGTGCCAGCAGCTCACTTGAAACTAGCGGGGGGGCGGGTAATGAGCAGTTCTTC

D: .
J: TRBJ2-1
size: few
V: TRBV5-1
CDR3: CASSQTEGAAYNEQFF
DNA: TGCGCCAGCAGCCAAACGGAGGGAGCGGCCTACAATGAGCAGTTCTTC

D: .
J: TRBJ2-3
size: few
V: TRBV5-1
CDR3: CASSSFGLGRTDTQYF
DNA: TGCGCCAGCAGTTCGTTTGGCTTGGGACGCACAGATACGCAGTATTTT

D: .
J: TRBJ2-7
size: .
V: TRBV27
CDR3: CASSSFKGRYEQYF
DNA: TGTGCCAGCAGTTCCTTTAAGGGAAGATACGAGCAGTACTTC

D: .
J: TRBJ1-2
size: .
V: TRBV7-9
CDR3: CASSKVQGLNYGYTF
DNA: TGTGCCAGCAGTAAAGTACAGGGCCTCAACTATGGCTACACCTTC

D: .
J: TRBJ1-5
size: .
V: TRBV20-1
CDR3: CSAVKLGTADVTGNQPQHF
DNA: TGCAGTGCTGTAAAACTTGGGACCGCCGATGTGACGGGCAATCAGCCCCAGCATTTT

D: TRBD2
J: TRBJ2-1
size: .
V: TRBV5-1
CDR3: CASSLARGLMGDEQFF
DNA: TGCGCCAGCAGCTTGGCGCGGGGACTAATGGGGGATGAGCAGTTCTTC

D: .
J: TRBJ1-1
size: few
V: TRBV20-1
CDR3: CSAREARGSTEAFF
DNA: TGCAGTGCTAGAGAGGCTAGGGGGTCCACTGAAGCTTTCTTT

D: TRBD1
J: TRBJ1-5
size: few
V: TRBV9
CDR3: CASSGGTGDLGNQPQHF
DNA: TGTGCCAGCAGCGGGGGGACAGGGGATCTTGGCAATCAGCCCCAGCATTTT

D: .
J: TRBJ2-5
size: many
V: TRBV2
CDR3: CASSVGRSQETQYF
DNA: TGTGCCAGCAGTGTCGGCCGTTCCCAAGAGACCCAGTACTTC

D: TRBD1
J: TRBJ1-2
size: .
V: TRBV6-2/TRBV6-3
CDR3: CASSYSLRDRGGGYTF
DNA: TGTGCCAGCAGTTACTCCCTCCGGGACAGGGGAGGAGGCTACACCTTC

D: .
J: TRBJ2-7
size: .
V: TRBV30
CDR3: CAWRVRGQEQYF
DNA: TGTGCCTGGAGAGTCAGAGGGCAGGAGCAGTACTTC

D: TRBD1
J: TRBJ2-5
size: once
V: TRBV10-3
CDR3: CAISYRGQETWYF
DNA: TGTGCCATCAGTTACAGGGGGCAAGAGACCTGGTACTTC

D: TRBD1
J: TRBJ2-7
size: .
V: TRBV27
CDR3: CASSQTGRGEQYF
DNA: TGTGCCAGCAGTCAGACAGGGCGCGGCGAGCAGTACTTC

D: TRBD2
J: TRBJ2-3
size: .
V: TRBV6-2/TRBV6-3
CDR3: CASSLDPSGRASTDTQYF
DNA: TGTGCCAGCAGCTTAGACCCTAGCGGGAGGGCCTCCACAGATACGCAGTATTTT

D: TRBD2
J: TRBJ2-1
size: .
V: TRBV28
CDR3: CASSGPVAGGIVEQFF
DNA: TGTGCCAGCAGCGGACCCGTAGCGGGAGGGATAGTTGAGCAGTTCTTC

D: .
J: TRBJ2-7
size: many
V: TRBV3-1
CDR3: CASSPGPNYEQYF
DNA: TGTGCCAGCAGCCCCGGACCGAACTACGAGCAGTACTTC

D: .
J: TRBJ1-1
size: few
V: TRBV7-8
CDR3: CASGFLFPNTEAFF
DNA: TGTGCCAGCGGCTTCCTATTCCCCAACACTGAAGCTTTCTTT

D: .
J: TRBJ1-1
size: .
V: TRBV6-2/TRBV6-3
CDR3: CASSYHLTGGDTEAFF
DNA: TGTGCCAGCAGTTACCACCTGACGGGTGGAGACACTGAAGCTTTCTTT

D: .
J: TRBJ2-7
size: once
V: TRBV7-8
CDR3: CASSLDSISSYEQYF
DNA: TGTGCCAGCAGCTTAGACAGCATAAGCTCCTACGAGCAGTACTTC

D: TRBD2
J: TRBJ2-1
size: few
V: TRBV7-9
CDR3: CASSFGTNNEQFF
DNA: TGTGCCAGCAGCTTTGGGACTAACAATGAGCAGTTCTTC

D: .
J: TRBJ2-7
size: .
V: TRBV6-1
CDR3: CASSRYSGGQKTYEQYF
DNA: TGTGCCAGCAGTAGATACTCGGGGGGACAGAAGACGTACGAGCAGTACTTC

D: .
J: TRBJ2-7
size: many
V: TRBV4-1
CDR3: CASSQGHSYEQYF
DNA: TGCGCCAGCAGCCAGGGACACAGCTACGAGCAGTACTTC

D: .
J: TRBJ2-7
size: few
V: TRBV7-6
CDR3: CASSLVDSASYEQYF
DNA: TGTGCCAGCAGCTTAGTAGATAGCGCATCCTACGAGCAGTACTTC

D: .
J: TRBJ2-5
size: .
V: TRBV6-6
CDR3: CASSYSFGLRETQYF
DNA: TGTGCCAGCAGTTACTCGTTTGGTCTGCGGGAGACCCAGTACTTC

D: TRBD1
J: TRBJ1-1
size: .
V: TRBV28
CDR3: CASIRTGTVTEAFF
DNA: TGTGCCAGCATCCGGACAGGGACTGTGACTGAAGCTTTCTTT

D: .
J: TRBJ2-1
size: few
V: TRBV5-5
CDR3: CASSLDSGISGEQFF
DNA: TGTGCCAGCAGCTTGGATAGCGGCATTTCAGGCGAGCAGTTCTTC

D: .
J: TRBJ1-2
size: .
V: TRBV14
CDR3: CASSQGYGSTYGYTF
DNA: TGTGCCAGCAGCCAAGGATATGGCAGTACCTATGGCTACACCTTC

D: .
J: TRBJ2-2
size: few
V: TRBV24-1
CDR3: CATSEKTATGELFF
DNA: TGTGCCACCAGTGAGAAGACGGCCACCGGGGAGCTGTTTTTT